The 20 T cell receptor beta chains in this list originate from one sample, sequenced in a study of T cells in Graves' hyperthyroidism and ophthalmopathy. RNA transcripts provided the source from which TCR beta CDR3 regions were amplified. First-round RT-PCR of the TCR CDR3 relied on the HTBI primer set. TCRdb redid the calling of the multiplex PCR reads with MiXCR, one entry per CDR3 protein. The profile shows 640,000 or so distinct CDR3 sequences, about 14% of them singletons. The sample was blood. The receptors come from a woman in her forties with Graves' ophthalmopathy.

This clonotype was recorded many times. This chain connects TRBV27 to TRBJ2-7; D unclear. The CDR3 is 14 amino acids. Between the trimmed V and J ends, which lost 5 bases and 5 bases, there was a span of 16 bases. Germline V CDR1 and CDR2: MNHEY, SMNVEV (reference sequence). CDR3 bases: TGTGCCAGCAGTCTGCGAAGCATACCCCACGAGCAGTACTTC. It codes for CASSLRSIPHEQYF.

The chain carries TRBV28 and TRBJ1-2, with no clear D. The V gene lost 9 bases and the J gene lost 1 base, with 6 bases spanning the gap. Germline V gives CDR1 MDHEN, CDR2 SYDVKM. The CDR3 consists of 11 residues. Written as DNA, the CDR3 is TGTGCCAGTGTCAATAACTATGGCTACACCTTC. It specifies CASVNNYGYTF.

The sample holds many counts of this clonotype. The V call is TRBV13, the J call TRBJ1-1; no definite D call. CDR1 and CDR2 (germline): PRHDT, FYEKMQ (reference sequence). The V gene lost 5 bases and the J gene lost 7 bases, with 20 bases spanning the gap. This CDR3 has 15 amino acids. The CDR3 is CASSALGPLGSEAFF. The DNA of the CDR3 is TGTGCCAGCAGCGCCCTAGGACCCCTCGGGAGTGAAGCTTTCTTT.

This clonotype was seen repeatedly, ten times or more. This chain connects TRBV7-3 to TRBJ2-5, with D perhaps TRBD2 (7 bases). The CDR3 totals 14 residues. Trimming took off 0 bases at V and 5 bases at J, with 10 bases between the two ends. The germline V gene encodes CDR1 SGHTA and CDR2 FQGTGA. The CDR3 region is CASSLTGGHETQYF. The CDR3 DNA reads as TGTGCCAGCAGCTTAACGGGGGGGCACGAGACCCAGTACTTC.

At least ten counts were recorded for this clonotype. The chain carries TRBV6-1 and TRBJ1-5; unclear D gene. The CDR3 is made up of 13 amino acids. Germline V CDR1 and CDR2: MNHNS, SASEGT. The germline V and J ends were trimmed by 1 base and 4 bases, with 5 bases remaining between them. For the CDR3, the DNA is TGTGCCAGCAGTGAAGGAGGGAATCAGCCCCAGCATTTT. Residues: CASSEGGNQPQHF.

In this sample, this clonotype turned up many times. The rearrangement uses TRBV9 and TRBJ2-5; D tentatively reads TRBD1 or TRBD2 (5 bases each). Germline V gene sequence: CDR1 SGDLS, CDR2 YYNGEE. Trimming cost V 3 bases and J 5 bases, with 11 bases left between them. The CDR3 length is 13 residues. The CDR3 here is CASSGIREETQYF. In DNA, the CDR3 is TGTGCCAGCAGCGGCATCAGGGAGGAGACCCAGTACTTC.

At least ten counts were recorded for this clonotype. The V gene is TRBV6-2 or TRBV6-3, the J gene TRBJ1-1, with 7 bases lining up with TRBD1. This CDR3 contains 14 residues. V lost 7 bases, J lost 5 bases, and 10 bases stayed unmatched. CDR1 and CDR2 from the germline V gene are MNHEY and SVGEGT. This CDR3 is CASTPGQELTEAFF. CDR3 in DNA: TGTGCCAGCACCCCCGGACAGGAGTTAACTGAAGCTTTCTTT.

This clonotype appeared many times. This rearrangement joins TRBV20-1 to TRBJ2-5; 9 bases match TRBD1. Germline loops: CDR1 DFQATT, CDR2 SNEGSKA (reference sequence). The J segment lost 5 bases and the V segment lost 3 bases, leaving 13 bases of the junction unmatched. This CDR3 is built from 16 residues. The CDR3 region has the DNA TGCAGTGCTAGGGGGACAGGGTTCCCAACTTTCGAGACCCAGTACTTC. Residues: CSARGTGFPTFETQYF.

This clonotype was recorded many times. The rearrangement uses TRBV20-1 and TRBJ2-5, with D possibly being TRBD1 or TRBD2 (5 bases each). The germline V and J ends were trimmed by 1 base and 2 bases, with 14 bases remaining between them. The CDR3 has 15 residues. Germline V CDR1 and CDR2: DFQATT, SNEGSKA (reference sequence). In DNA, the CDR3 is TGCAGTGCTAGAGTATTTATGGGGGAGCAAGAGACCCAGTACTTC. Translated, it gives CSARVFMGEQETQYF.

This clonotype was seen at least ten times. The chain has TRBV19 and TRBJ2-5; possible D gene TRBD2, 5 bases. Germline V gene lookup returns CDR1 LNHDA and CDR2 SQIVND (reference sequence). The CDR3 is 15 residues long. V gave up 4 bases and J gave up 2 bases, with 14 bases separating them. CDR3 nucleotides: TGTGCCAGTAGTAGGGCAGGAGGTTGGCAAGAGACCCAGTACTTC. Translating gives CASSRAGGWQETQYF.

As to this clonotype: No conserved phenylalanine or tryptophan is present at the end of the CDR3, so a read error is the likely explanation. The V call is TRBV5-5, the J call TRBJ1-1, with D uncertain. V dropped 2 bases and J dropped 8 bases, with 10 bases sitting between them. The length of the CDR3 is 12 residues. Germline CDR1 reads SGHKS; CDR2 reads YYEKEE (reference sequence). In nucleotides, the CDR3 is TGTGCCAGCAGCTTCTTCAATACGGAAGCTTTCCTT. Protein: CASSFFNTEAFL.

This clonotype was observed many times. This chain connects TRBV9 to TRBJ2-7; TRBD2 aligns across 7 bases. The germline V gene has CDR1 SGDLS and CDR2 YYNGEE. The CDR3 loop spans 16 amino acids. After removal of 4 bases from V and 3 bases from J, the junction contained 13 bases not matched to a gene. The CDR3 region is CASSRRGSAGDYEQYF. The DNA for the CDR3 is TGTGCCAGCAGCCGCCGGGGCTCGGCGGGGGACTACGAGCAGTACTTC.

This clonotype has only a few counts. This sequence joins TRBV27 and TRBJ1-2; tentative D call: TRBD1 (5 bases). In germline, CDR1 is MNHEY, CDR2 SMNVEV (reference sequence). This CDR3 contains 13 residues. Between the trimmed V and J ends, which lost 7 bases and 2 bases, there was a span of 11 bases. CDR3 DNA: TGTGCCAGCACCCCGGGACTGAACTATGGCTACACCTTC. This codes for CASTPGLNYGYTF.

A few counts support this clonotype. The chain joins TRBV18 to TRBJ2-7; the D gene could be TRBD1 or TRBD2 (6 bases each). Germline V gene lookup returns CDR1 KGHSH and CDR2 LQKENI. The CDR3 contains 15 residues. Trimming removed 3 bases at V and 5 bases at J, with 17 bases between. CDR3 DNA sequence: TGTGCCAGCTCACCCTCGGTCGGGGGCCACAACGAGCAGTACTTC. Translated: CASSPSVGGHNEQYF.

This chain uses TRBV11-1 with TRBJ2-7; 13 bases agree with TRBD2. This CDR3 contains 17 residues. From germline, CDR1 is SGHAT and CDR2 FQDESV (reference sequence). V trimming: 5 bases; J trimming: 3 bases; junction bases outside the gene matches: 10. The CDR3 here is CASSRPGTSGTVYEQYF. Here the CDR3 DNA reads TGTGCCAGCAGCCGCCCCGGGACTAGCGGGACGGTCTACGAGCAGTACTTC.

As regards this clonotype: A much more abundant neighbour one base away suggests this may be a read error. The chain links TRBV7-2 to TRBJ2-7; D unclear. The CDR3 loop spans 13 amino acids. V was pared by 0 bases and J by 6 bases, with 9 bases between. The germline V gene has CDR1 SGHTA and CDR2 FQGNSA. The CDR3 is CASSLAPSIEQYF. The CDR3 nucleotides are TGTGCCAGCAGCTTAGCCCCAAGTATCGAGCAGTACTTC. Full variable domain (outside the CDR3, taken from reference TRBV7-2 and TRBJ2-7): GAGVSQSPSNKVTEKGKDVELRCDPISGHTALYWYRQSLGQGLEFLIYFQGNSAPDKSGLPSDRFSAERTGGSVSTLTIQRTQQEDSAVYLCASSLAPSIEQYFGPGTRLTVT.

This clonotype was seen many times. The genes are TRBV6-5 and TRBJ1-3, with D unclear. Trimming left V 4 bases short and J 0 bases short, with 7 bases between. Germline CDR1 reads MNHEY; CDR2 reads SVGAGI. This CDR3 region has 14 residues. CDR3 amino acids: CASSSPGSGNTIYF. The CDR3 DNA reads TGTGCCAGCAGTTCTCCGGGCTCTGGAAACACCATATATTTT.

The chain recombines TRBV5-1 with TRBJ2-4; the D gene could be TRBD1 or TRBD2 (5 bases each). The CDR3 sequence is 13 residues long. V lost 4 bases, J lost 8 bases, and 13 bases lay in between. Germline V gives CDR1 SGHRS, CDR2 YFSETQ. CDR3 DNA sequence: TGCGCCAGCAGCCCAGGTGGGGGAGACATTCAGTACTTC. It translates to CASSPGGGDIQYF.

The chain has TRBV15 and TRBJ2-7, with D unresolved. V lost 5 bases and J lost 0, with 11 bases in between. CDR3 length: 14 amino acids. Germline CDR1 is LNHNV and CDR2 is YYDKDF (reference sequence). The chain's CDR3 is CATSPRSRSYEQYF. CDR3 sequence (DNA): TGTGCCACCAGCCCCCGGTCCCGCTCCTACGAGCAGTACTTC.

This clonotype was picked up many times. The chain combines TRBV12-3 or TRBV12-4 with TRBJ2-7, with D possibly TRBD1 on 6 matching bases. This CDR3 has 17 amino acids. Trimming stripped 5 bases from V and 2 bases from J, with 22 bases between. CDR3 sequence (DNA): TGTGCCAGCAGTAAGGGACAAGCTTCTCCCGTCCCCTACGAGCAGTACTTC. It translates to CASSKGQASPVPYEQYF.